The 14 T cell receptor beta chains below come from one sample, sequenced in a study of beta chain features in type 1 diabetes. Isolated RNA was reverse transcribed in full, so expressed TCRB transcripts were sequenced. Sequencing was performed with immunoSEQ multiplex PCR; in TCRdb, only in-frame clones are kept and a portion is missing. The table includes over 600,000 clones, 12% detected once. Broader study findings: Moderate but significant shortening of TCRB CDR3s was recorded in all four CD4+ subsets from Type 1 diabetes patients.

No cognate antigen is known for these TCRs. The sample taken for sequencing was naive CD4+ T cells from blood. All receptors derive from a man aged 30 to 39 with type 1 diabetes.

The V and J genes are TRBV4-2 and TRBJ2-2; tentatively, D is TRBD1 (6 bases). The CDR3 has 17 amino acids. Trimming took 3 bases from V and 1 from J, leaving 15 bases between them. Germline V gene data show CDR1 as LGHNA and CDR2 as YNFKEQ. CDR3 sequence: CASSQGIDRLNTGELFF. As DNA, the CDR3 is TGTGCCAGCAGCCAGGGGATTGACAGGTTGAACACCGGGGAGCTGTTTTTT.

The chain uses TRBV2 and TRBJ1-6, with 7 bases that match TRBD1. The germline gives CDR1 SNHLY, CDR2 FYNNEI. The CDR3 covers 16 residues. V shed 2 bases, J shed 6 bases, and the junction held 7 bases outside the gene matches. The CDR3: CASSEQGVLRNSPLHF. CDR3 nucleotides: TGTGCCAGCAGTGAACAGGGGGTATTGCGTAATTCACCCCTCCACTTT.

As regards this clone: Other DNA sequences in this specimen translate into the identical CDR3. The chain couples TRBV4-3 to TRBJ2-1; 12 bases match TRBD1. Trimming at V came to 6 bases and at J to 7 bases, leaving 4 bases not matched to a gene. Germline CDR1 LGHNA, CDR2 YSLEER. The CDR3 loop spans 14 amino acids. The CDR3, as DNA: TGCGCCAGCAGTCCGGGACAGGGGGCGAATGAGCAGTTCTTC. It specifies CASSPGQGANEQFF.

The chain links TRBV30 to TRBJ2-2, with 8 nucleotides matching TRBD1. This CDR3 comprises 14 residues. V shed 6 bases, J shed 6 bases, and the junction held 9 bases outside the gene matches. The V gene's germline CDR1 is GTSNPN and CDR2 SVGIG (reference sequence). CDR3 nucleotides: TGTGCCTGCCTCGGACAGGGCCTATCCGGGGAGCTGTTTTTT. This translates into CACLGQGLSGELFF. The full variable domain, completed using reference TRBV30 and TRBJ2-2, is SQTIHQWPATLVQPVGSPLSLECTVEGTSNPNLYWYRQAAGRGLQLLFYSVGIGQISSEVPQNLSASRPQDRQFILSSKKLLLSDSGFYLCACLGQGLSGELFFGEGSRLTVL.

This clone has more than one count but fewer than ten. The chain combines TRBV7-2 with TRBJ2-7, with a possible D match to TRBD2 (6 bases). There are 16 residues in the CDR3. Trimming removed 1 base from V and 9 bases from J, with 22 bases in between. Germline loops: CDR1 SGHTA, CDR2 FQGNSA. CDR3 coding DNA: TGTGCCAGCAGCTTAGTCGATAGCGGCATCGGCTATGCGCAGTACTTC. Translated: CASSLVDSGIGYAQYF.

The chain couples TRBV10-3 to TRBJ1-5; D ambiguous. Trimming left V 0 bases short and J 0 bases short, with 12 bases between. Germline lookup yields CDR1 ENHRY and CDR2 SYGVKD. The CDR3 spans 17 residues. The CDR3 DNA reads as TGTGCCATCAGTGAGTCTTGGCAAATTTATAGCAATCAGCCCCAGCATTTT. Translated: CAISESWQIYSNQPQHF.

This chain joins TRBV27 and TRBJ1-2; D gene ambiguous. Germline CDR1 is MNHEY and CDR2 is SMNVEV (reference sequence). CDR3 length: 17 residues. Trimming left V 0 bases short and J 7 bases short, with 21 bases between. CDR3 in amino acids: CASSLSLKAERIFGYTF. Written as DNA, the CDR3 is TGTGCCAGCAGTTTATCGTTAAAGGCCGAGCGAATTTTTGGCTACACCTTC.

This clone appeared a few times. The chain has TRBV5-4 and TRBJ1-4, with D tentatively TRBD1 (5 bases). This CDR3 is 16 amino acids long. CDR1 is SGHNT, CDR2 YYREEE, per germline (reference sequence). V lost 4 bases and J 5 bases, leaving 18 bases between the germline ends. The CDR3 spells CASSAHGTGKNEKLFF. DNA for the CDR3: TGTGCCAGCAGCGCCCACGGGACCGGAAAAAATGAAAAACTGTTTTTT.

A note on this clone: Distinct nucleotide sequences in the sample also encode this CDR3. The rearrangement links TRBV9 to TRBJ1-5; D remains ambiguous. The V gene's germline CDR1 is SGDLS and CDR2 YYNGEE. The CDR3 covers 14 residues. Trimming cost V 0 bases and J 1 base, with 5 bases left between them. The CDR3 DNA reads as TGTGCCAGCAGCGTAGGGCAGAGCAATCAGCCCCAGCATTTT. Translating gives CASSVGQSNQPQHF.

In this sample, this clone turned up a few times. The gene calls are TRBV19 and TRBJ2-7, with D possibly TRBD1 on 6 matching bases. This CDR3 is built from 13 residues. From germline, CDR1 is LNHDA and CDR2 SQIVND (reference sequence). V was trimmed by 5 bases and J by 4 bases, leaving 12 bases between them. DNA of the CDR3: TGTGCCAGTAGTCTTCCCGGACAGTACGAGCAGTACTTC. Its translation is CASSLPGQYEQYF.

This chain joins TRBV6-6 and TRBJ2-7; TRBD1 might be the D (6 bases). The CDR3 length is 12 residues. From germline, CDR1 is MNHNY and CDR2 SVGAGI (reference sequence). Trimming stripped 6 bases from V and 3 bases from J, with 9 bases between. In DNA, the CDR3 is TGTGCCAGCAGGGGACACAACTACGAGCAGTACTTC. The encoded protein is CASRGHNYEQYF.

The rearrangement joins TRBV14 to TRBJ1-4, with D possibly matching TRBD1 (5 bases). Germline CDR1 reads SGHDN; CDR2 reads FVKESK. Trimming cost V 2 bases and J 7 bases, with 14 bases left between them. There are 15 residues in the CDR3. CDR3 nucleotides: TGTGCCAGCAGCCAACAGGGACGAGGGAGTGAAAAACTGTTTTTT. Translated, it gives CASSQQGRGSEKLFF. Variable domain in full (rest from reference TRBV14 and TRBJ1-4): EAGVTQFPSHSVIEKGQTVTLRCDPISGHDNLYWYRRVMGKEIKFLLHFVKESKQDESGMPNNRFLAERTGGTYSTLKVQPAELEDSGVYFCASSQQGRGSEKLFFGSGTQLSVL.

This clone has more than one count but fewer than ten. The chain is built from TRBV7-2 and TRBJ2-7; TRBD2 matches at 7 bases. V lost 3 bases to trimming and J lost 2 bases; unmatched junction nucleotides: 7. This CDR3 contains 15 residues. Germline V gives CDR1 SGHTA, CDR2 FQGNSA. DNA for the CDR3: TGTGCCAGCAGCTTTACGGGGGGACCCGCCTACGAGCAGTACTTC. Translated, it gives CASSFTGGPAYEQYF.

In its sample, this clone was seen a few times. This chain connects TRBV11-3 to TRBJ1-1; D is ambiguous. Germline V gene data show CDR1 as SGHNT and CDR2 as YENEEA. This CDR3 has 14 amino acids. Trimming removed 6 bases at V and 5 bases at J, with 16 bases between. CDR3 region: CASRDLGLRTEAFF. The CDR3 region has the DNA TGTGCCAGCAGAGACCTTGGTTTGAGGACTGAAGCTTTCTTT.